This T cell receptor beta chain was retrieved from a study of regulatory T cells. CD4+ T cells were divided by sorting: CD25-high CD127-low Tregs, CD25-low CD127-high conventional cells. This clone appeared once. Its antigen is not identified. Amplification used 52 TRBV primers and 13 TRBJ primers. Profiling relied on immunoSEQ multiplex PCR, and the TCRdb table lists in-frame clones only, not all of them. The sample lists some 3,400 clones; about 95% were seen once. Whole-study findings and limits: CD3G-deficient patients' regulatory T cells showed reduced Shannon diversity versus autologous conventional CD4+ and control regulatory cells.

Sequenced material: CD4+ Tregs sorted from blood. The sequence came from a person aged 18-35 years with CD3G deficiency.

The CDR3 loop is CASSWTSGGYNEQFF. CDR3 sequence (DNA): TGTGCCAGCAGTTGGACTAGCGGTGGGTACAATGAGCAGTTCTTC. The V call is TRBV6-1, the J call TRBJ2-1; TRBD2 matches 10 bases. This CDR3 is built from 15 residues. The trim removed 5 bases at V and 4 bases at J, leaving 5 bases unmatched. Germline loops: CDR1 MNHNS, CDR2 SASEGT.